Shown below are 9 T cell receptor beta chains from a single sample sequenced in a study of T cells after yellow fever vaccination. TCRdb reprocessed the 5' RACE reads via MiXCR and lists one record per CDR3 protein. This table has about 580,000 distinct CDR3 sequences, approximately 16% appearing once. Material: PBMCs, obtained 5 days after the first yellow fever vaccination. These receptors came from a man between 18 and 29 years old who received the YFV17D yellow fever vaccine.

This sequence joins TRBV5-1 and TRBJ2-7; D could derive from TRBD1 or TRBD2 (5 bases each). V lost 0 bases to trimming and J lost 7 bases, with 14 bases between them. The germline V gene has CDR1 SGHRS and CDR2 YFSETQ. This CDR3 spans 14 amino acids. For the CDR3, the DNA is TGCGCCAGCAGCTTGGGAGGGGAAGAGGGAGAGCAGTACGTC. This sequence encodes CASSLGGEEGEQYV.

The CDR3 nucleotides read TGCGCCAGCAGCTTCCCAGGGAAGGAGCAGTACTTC. Translating it yields CASSFPGKEQYF. The chain combines TRBV5-1 with TRBJ2-7, with D tentatively TRBD1 (5 bases). The V end lost 2 bases, the J end lost 7 bases, and 10 bases lay between the germline ends. This CDR3 has 12 amino acids. Germline V gene sequence: CDR1 SGHRS, CDR2 YFSETQ.

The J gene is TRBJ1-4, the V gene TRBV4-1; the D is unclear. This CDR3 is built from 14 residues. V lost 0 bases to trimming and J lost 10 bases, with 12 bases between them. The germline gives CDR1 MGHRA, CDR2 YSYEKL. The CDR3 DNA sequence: TGCGCCAGCAGCCAAGATGGGGTGTCTGGAAAACTGTTTTTT. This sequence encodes CASSQDGVSGKLFF.

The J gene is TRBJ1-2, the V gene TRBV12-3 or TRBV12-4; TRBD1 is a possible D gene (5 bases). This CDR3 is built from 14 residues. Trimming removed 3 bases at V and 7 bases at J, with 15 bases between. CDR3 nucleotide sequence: TGTGCCAGCAGTTTCGCCAGGGCAGGCTCTGGCTACACCTTC. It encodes CASSFARAGSGYTF.

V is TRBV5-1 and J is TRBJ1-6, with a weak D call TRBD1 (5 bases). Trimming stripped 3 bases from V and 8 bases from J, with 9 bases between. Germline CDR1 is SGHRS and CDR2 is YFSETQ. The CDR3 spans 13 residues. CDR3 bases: TGCGCCAGCAGCTGGACAACAGATTCACCCCTCCACTTT. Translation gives CASSWTTDSPLHF.

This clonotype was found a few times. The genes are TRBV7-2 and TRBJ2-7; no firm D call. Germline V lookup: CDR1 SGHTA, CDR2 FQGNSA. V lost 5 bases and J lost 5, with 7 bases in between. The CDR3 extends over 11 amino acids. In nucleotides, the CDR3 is TGTGCCAGCAGCGATCTTAACGAGCAGTACTTC. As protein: CASSDLNEQYF.

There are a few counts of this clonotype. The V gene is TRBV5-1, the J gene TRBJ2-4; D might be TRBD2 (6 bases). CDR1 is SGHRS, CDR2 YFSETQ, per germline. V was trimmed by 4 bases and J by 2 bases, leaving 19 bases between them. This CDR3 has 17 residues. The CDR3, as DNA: TGCGCCAGCAGCGCGGAGGGGACCTATGGAACCAAAAACATTCAGTACTTC. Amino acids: CASSAEGTYGTKNIQYF.

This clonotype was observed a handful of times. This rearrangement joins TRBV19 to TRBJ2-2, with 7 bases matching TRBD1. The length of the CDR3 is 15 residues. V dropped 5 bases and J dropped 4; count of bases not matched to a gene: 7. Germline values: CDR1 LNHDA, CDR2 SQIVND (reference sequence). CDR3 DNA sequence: TGTGCCAGTAGTTCAAGGGGGCTGAGCACCGGGGAGCTGTTTTTT. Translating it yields CASSSRGLSTGELFF.

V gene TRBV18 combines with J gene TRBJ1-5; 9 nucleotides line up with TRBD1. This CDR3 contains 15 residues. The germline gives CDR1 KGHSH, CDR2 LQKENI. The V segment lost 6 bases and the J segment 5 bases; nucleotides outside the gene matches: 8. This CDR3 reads CASSPTGGLYQPQHF. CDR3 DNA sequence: TGTGCCAGCTCTCCAACAGGGGGCTTATATCAGCCCCAGCATTTT.